This T cell receptor beta chain was captured in a study of T-cell memory formation after mild COVID-19. Study details: For the most part, TCR clusters were specific to one donor. Study observations and caveats: The pre-infection memory compartment contained some responding clones, suggesting cross-reactive memory joined. Specificity for SARS-CoV-2 was not confirmed among the second-wave clones peaking on day 37.

This clonotype was recorded a few times. The antigen remains undetermined. V shed 0 bases and J shed 4 bases, with 6 bases lying between them. CDR1 and CDR2 (germline): MNHEY, SVGEGT. The CDR3 spans 13 residues. TCR alpha and TCR beta cDNA libraries carrying sample barcodes and UMIs came from 5'RACE with constant-segment primers. A single record per CDR3 protein comes from TCRdb applying MiXCR to the 5' RACE reads. The sample consists of 200,000 to 250,000 distinct CDR3 sequences, 15% of them appearing once. The sample was PBMCs or a T cell subset sorted from them (not recorded which). The chain recombines TRBV6-2 or TRBV6-3 with TRBJ1-2, with unresolved D. The receptor was derived from an adult woman who had mild COVID-19 (a few samples of this study predate the infection). Cell type and time point are not known. The CDR3 DNA follows: TGTGCCAGCAGTTACTCGGCCTCCTATGGCTACACCTTC. It codes for CASSYSASYGYTF.